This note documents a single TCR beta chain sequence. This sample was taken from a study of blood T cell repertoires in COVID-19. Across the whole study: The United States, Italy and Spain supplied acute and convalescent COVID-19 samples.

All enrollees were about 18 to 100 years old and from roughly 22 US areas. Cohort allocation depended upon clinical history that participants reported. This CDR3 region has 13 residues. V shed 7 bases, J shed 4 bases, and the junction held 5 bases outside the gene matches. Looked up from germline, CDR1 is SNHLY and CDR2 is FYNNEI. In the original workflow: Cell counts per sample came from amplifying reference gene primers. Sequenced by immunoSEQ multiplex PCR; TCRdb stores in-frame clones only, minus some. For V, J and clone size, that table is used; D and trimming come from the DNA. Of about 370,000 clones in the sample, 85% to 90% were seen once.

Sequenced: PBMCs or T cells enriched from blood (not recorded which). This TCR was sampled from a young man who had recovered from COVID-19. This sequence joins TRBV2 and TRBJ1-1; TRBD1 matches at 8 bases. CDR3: CASNNRGVTEAFF. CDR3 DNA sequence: TGTGCCAGCAACAACAGGGGGGTCACTGAAGCTTTCTTT.